The rows below give T cell receptor beta chains drawn from one sample of a study of T cell responses to AZD1222 COVID-19 vaccine. Profiling relied on immunoSEQ multiplex PCR, and the TCRdb table lists in-frame clones only, not all of them. This repertoire shows some 150,000 clones, 80% to 95% found once; its top ten account for roughly 4%. Sequences were derived from peripheral blood, sampled on day 0 of AZD1222 vaccination. These receptors were taken from an adult in good health. Both conserved end residues are part of each CDR3. Each record gives: J gene, D gene, clone size, V gene, CDR3 protein, CDR3 DNA. The D gene is left open where the match is weak. Expanded clones are given a class, and other clones once, few, many or no size at all.

>TRBJ2-2|.|.|TRBV7-2
CASSLSRGPSGELFF
TGTGCCAGCAGCTTATCCAGGGGTCCTAGCGGGGAGCTGTTTTTT
>TRBJ1-5|.|.|TRBV28
CASNDGAQPQHF
TGTGCCAGCAATGATGGGGCTCAGCCCCAGCATTTT
>TRBJ1-4|.|.|TRBV5-5
CASSLSSEKLFF
TGTGCCAGCAGCTTGTCAAGTGAAAAACTGTTTTTT
>TRBJ1-2|.|.|TRBV4-1
CASSQAGRTYGYTF
TGCGCCAGCAGCCAAGCGGGGCGCACCTATGGCTACACCTTC
>TRBJ1-1|.|.|TRBV5-1
CASSPTRAGITEAFF
TGCGCCAGCAGCCCAACGAGAGCGGGGATCACTGAAGCTTTCTTT
>TRBJ2-1|TRBD1|.|TRBV28
CASSLHRGVRNEQFF
TGTGCCAGCAGTTTACACAGGGGAGTACGCAATGAGCAGTTCTTC
>TRBJ1-5|.|.|TRBV11-2
CASSLGPQPNQPQHF
TGTGCCAGCAGCTTAGGTCCCCAACCCAATCAGCCCCAGCATTTT
>TRBJ2-2|.|.|TRBV5-4
CASSGGSITTGELFF
TGTGCCAGCAGCGGAGGGAGTATTACAACCGGGGAGCTGTTTTTT
>TRBJ2-1|TRBD2|.|TRBV7-8
CASSLAATSGGYNEQFF
TGTGCCAGCAGCTTAGCGGCCACTAGCGGGGGTTACAATGAGCAGTTCTTC
>TRBJ1-4|TRBD1|.|TRBV9
CASSSSPGQHNEKLFF
TGTGCCAGCAGTTCTTCCCCGGGACAGCATAATGAAAAACTGTTTTTT
>TRBJ2-7|.|.|TRBV6-2/TRBV6-3
CASSKNYEQYF
TGTGCCAGCAGTAAAAACTACGAGCAGTACTTC
>TRBJ2-1|.|.|TRBV7-9
CASSFPGKTYNEQFF
TGTGCCAGCAGCTTTCCGGGAAAGACTTACAATGAGCAGTTCTTC
>TRBJ1-1|.|.|TRBV5-5
CASSLVGRSRTEAFF
TGTGCCAGCAGCTTGGTTGGCCGGAGTCGGACTGAAGCTTTCTTT
>TRBJ2-1|.|.|TRBV11-3
CASSLGTRSNEQFF
TGTGCCAGCAGCTTAGGAACCCGATCCAATGAGCAGTTCTTC
>TRBJ2-7|TRBD1|.|TRBV7-8
CASSPWDSPYEQYF
TGTGCCAGCAGCCCATGGGACAGCCCCTACGAGCAGTACTTC
>TRBJ1-3|.|.|TRBV2
CASRYDNSGNTIYF
TGTGCCAGCCGTTACGACAACTCTGGAAACACCATATATTTT
>TRBJ1-2|TRBD1|.|TRBV20-1
CRAGQGLGYTF
TGCAGGGCGGGACAGGGGTTAGGCTACACCTTC
>TRBJ1-1|.|once|TRBV7-9
CASSPLYGSNTEAFF
TGTGCCAGCAGCCCCCTATACGGGTCGAACACTGAAGCTTTCTTT
>TRBJ1-3|.|.|TRBV19
CASSSKRVLDSGNTIYF
TGTGCCAGTAGTAGTAAAAGAGTCCTGGACTCTGGAAACACCATATATTTT
>TRBJ1-4|.|once|TRBV4-3
CASSPKTGGGYEKLFF
TGCGCCAGCAGTCCTAAAACGGGTGGGGGGTATGAAAAACTGTTTTTT
>TRBJ2-1|TRBD2|.|TRBV19
CASSIIYSGRYNEQFF
TGTGCCAGTAGTATAATTTACAGCGGGAGGTACAATGAGCAGTTCTTC
>TRBJ1-2|TRBD1|.|TRBV18
CASSPEGTVGYGYTF
TGTGCCAGCTCACCAGAGGGGACAGTGGGCTATGGCTACACCTTC
>TRBJ2-7|.|once|TRBV3-1/TRBV3-2
CASRRDYEQYF
TGTGCCAGCAGGCGGGACTACGAGCAGTACTTC
>TRBJ1-2|.|.|TRBV15
CATSRVARNSYGYTF
TGTGCCACCAGCAGAGTGGCCCGTAACTCCTATGGCTACACCTTC
>TRBJ2-7|.|.|TRBV14
CASSQLLGQYF
TGTGCCAGCAGCCAGTTATTGGGGCAGTACTTC